Described below is a single TCR beta chain sequence and its context. Its antigen is unknown. No much larger clonotype is one base removed from it; base qualities were not supplied. The sample originates from a study of T cell responses to AZD1222 COVID-19 vaccine (dated by TCRdb to about 2021). The study in broad terms: AZD1222 recipients whose second dose came at about 4 weeks and those whose second dose came at about 12 weeks were combined into one group, since spike-specific TCR depth and breadth did not differ between the two schedules. TCR sequencing was performed for some 250 trial participants, of whom about 200 were given two doses of AZD1222 and approximately 25 were given two doses of MenACWY control vaccine. Trial participants were enrolled by age into 18-55, 56-69 and 70-plus year subgroups, with 148, 28 and 57 TCR-sequenced participants respectively.

What the study reported, not specific to this receptor: Participants were mostly white British and included more females than males, and it was suggested by the authors that clonal diversity may have been underestimated. Vaccine-associated CD4 TCRs spanned the whole spike protein, with dominant responses in regions 160-218 and 743-854. Because no day 14 peak-response samples were available, repertoires were characterized only after the peak T cell response. Conclusions about previously exposed vaccinees were limited because only six or seven AZD1222 recipients were SARS-CoV-2 seropositive at baseline. Nearly half of unique spike-specific TCRs reportedly recognized epitopes outside regions mutated in the B.1.351 and B.1.1.7 variants. In the small 56-69-year group, the increase in depth fell short of significance, most likely because of low power. Spike-specific TCR breadth and depth rose significantly after two AZD1222 doses compared with day 0 and with MenACWY recipients.

Trimming costs V 1 base and J 7 bases, and their ends lie 14 bases apart. From cysteine to phenylalanine, the CDR3 is 15 amino acids long. CDR3 DNA is the only sequence kept; it has 45 bases, read in frame from the first base. CDR1 and CDR2 were assigned from the germline V gene (reference sequence) as MNHEY and SMNVEV. The sample's time point label, in plain terms: baseline before first vaccination. Vaccinee samples were obtained from the UK trials COV001 and COV002, which included a single-blind randomized controlled phase 2/3 trial of AZD1222 (ChAdOx1 nCoV-19) in healthy adults. Trial participant PBMC samples were collected at day 0 and day 28 after the second dose for TCRbeta chain sequencing. The CDR3 regions of human TCRbeta chains were analyzed by immunosequencing. Per the original workflow: Repertoire TCRs were matched against a reference library of SARS-CoV-2-specific TCRs generated with the MIRA antigen-specificity platform. Breadth meant the fraction of unique TCRs that were SARS-CoV-2-associated, whereas depth meant the fraction of total T cells that were SARS-CoV-2-associated. Using the MIRA data, each spike-specific TCR was mapped to the spike region that the TCR reacts to and placed in a CD4 or CD8 class. Log10-transformed breadth and depth values were compared by one-way ANOVA with Sidak's multiple comparisons tests. TCRdb re-hosts the immuneACCESS table, in-frame sequences only. Its copies lack some clones; in the studies checked, an unresolved V gene accounts for under half of them, and the cause for the rest is not known. The V and J calls and clone size were taken over from that table, and D and trimming were inferred from the DNA. Recorded for this sample are about 130,000 clones; roughly 90% of them occurred a single time. The ten largest clones take up 1.5% to 1.7% of the sample.

The source of this sequence is an adult in good health. The sequences come from peripheral blood, collected on day 0 of AZD1222 vaccination. In this chain, TRBV27 is recombined with TRBJ1-5, with TRBD1 tentatively as D gene (5 bases match). The CDR3 amino acid sequence is: CASSLFLGERQPQHF. The DNA is TGTGCCAGCAGTTTATTTTTGGGGGAAAGGCAGCCCCAGCATTTT.